These T cell receptor beta chains were read from a single sample in a study of blood T cell repertoires in COVID-19. Here immunoSEQ multiplex PCR was the method, and the copy in TCRdb shows in-frame clones only, minus some. In the table there are 380,000 or so clones, roughly 86% of which are singletons. The sample comprised PBMCs or T cells enriched from blood (not recorded which). All receptors derive from a middle-aged woman with acute COVID-19. The CDR3 runs from the conserved cysteine through the conserved F or W. D genes are given only for firm matches. Where a row states a size, it is once, few, many or the class of an expanded clone; other rows omit it.

v_gene: TRBV6-5; d_gene: .; j_gene: TRBJ2-3; abundance: .; CDR3aa: CASSRRGSTDTQYF; CDR3nt: TGTGCCAGCAGTCGCAGGGGTTCCACAGATACGCAGTATTTT
v_gene: TRBV12-3/TRBV12-4; d_gene: .; j_gene: TRBJ1-5; abundance: .; CDR3aa: CASSLYAQPQHF; CDR3nt: TGTGCCAGCAGTTTGTACGCGCAGCCCCAGCATTTT
v_gene: TRBV10-3; d_gene: TRBD2; j_gene: TRBJ2-5; abundance: .; CDR3aa: CAISPAGGSETQYF; CDR3nt: TGTGCCATCAGTCCGGCGGGGGGCTCGGAGACCCAGTACTTC
v_gene: TRBV3-1/TRBV3-2; d_gene: .; j_gene: TRBJ2-2; abundance: .; CDR3aa: CASSQETTMGAFHTGELFF; CDR3nt: TGTGCCAGCAGCCAGGAGACGACAATGGGGGCATTCCACACCGGGGAGCTGTTTTTT
v_gene: TRBV5-6; d_gene: TRBD2; j_gene: TRBJ2-7; abundance: .; CDR3aa: CASIKRGEQYF; CDR3nt: TGTGCCAGCATCAAGCGGGGTGAGCAGTACTTC
v_gene: TRBV20-1; d_gene: .; j_gene: TRBJ1-2; abundance: .; CDR3aa: CSAPGVHGYTF; CDR3nt: TGCAGTGCCCCGGGGGTCCATGGCTACACCTTC
v_gene: TRBV3-1/TRBV3-2; d_gene: .; j_gene: TRBJ1-1; abundance: .; CDR3aa: CASSQNYAEAFF; CDR3nt: TGTGCCAGCAGCCAAAACTATGCTGAAGCTTTCTTT
v_gene: TRBV30; d_gene: TRBD1; j_gene: TRBJ2-2; abundance: .; CDR3aa: CAWSVTGGSGELFF; CDR3nt: TGTGCCTGGAGTGTAACAGGGGGCTCCGGGGAGCTGTTTTTT
v_gene: TRBV7-2; d_gene: .; j_gene: TRBJ1-1; abundance: .; CDR3aa: CASSLRAVGGDEAFF; CDR3nt: TGTGCCAGCAGCTTACGGGCGGTAGGGGGGGATGAAGCTTTCTTT
v_gene: TRBV18; d_gene: TRBD1; j_gene: TRBJ1-1; abundance: .; CDR3aa: CASSPRQGSTEAFF; CDR3nt: TGTGCCAGCTCCCCCCGACAGGGTAGCACTGAAGCTTTCTTT
v_gene: TRBV4-2; d_gene: .; j_gene: TRBJ1-3; abundance: .; CDR3aa: CASSQVSSTGPGNTIYF; CDR3nt: TGTGCCAGCAGCCAGGTTTCCTCCACAGGGCCTGGAAACACCATATATTTT
v_gene: TRBV6-5; d_gene: .; j_gene: TRBJ1-1; abundance: .; CDR3aa: CASSYRRGPMNTEAFF; CDR3nt: TGTGCCAGCAGTTATAGGAGGGGACCTATGAACACTGAAGCTTTCTTT
v_gene: TRBV11-2; d_gene: TRBD2; j_gene: TRBJ2-3; abundance: .; CDR3aa: CASSLVSSSGGAQYF; CDR3nt: TGTGCCAGCAGCTTAGTTTCTAGTAGCGGGGGTGCGCAGTATTTT
v_gene: TRBV2; d_gene: TRBD2; j_gene: TRBJ2-3; abundance: .; CDR3aa: CASRAGPTDTQYF; CDR3nt: TGTGCCAGCAGAGCGGGACCCACAGATACGCAGTATTTT
v_gene: TRBV7-6; d_gene: TRBD1; j_gene: TRBJ2-7; abundance: .; CDR3aa: CASSLLTGKTYEQYF; CDR3nt: TGTGCCAGCAGCCTCTTGACAGGGAAAACCTACGAGCAGTACTTC
v_gene: TRBV27; d_gene: TRBD1; j_gene: TRBJ1-6; abundance: once; CDR3aa: CASSLYRGPINSPLHF; CDR3nt: TGTGCCAGCAGTTTATACAGGGGGCCGATAAATTCACCCCTCCACTTT
v_gene: TRBV15; d_gene: .; j_gene: TRBJ2-1; abundance: once; CDR3aa: CATSYVTGDYNEQFF; CDR3nt: TGTGCCACCAGCTACGTAACAGGTGACTACAATGAGCAGTTCTTC
v_gene: TRBV27; d_gene: TRBD1; j_gene: TRBJ2-7; abundance: .; CDR3aa: CASSLRGQYEQYF; CDR3nt: TGTGCCAGCAGTTTAAGGGGACAGTACGAGCAGTACTTC
v_gene: TRBV3-1/TRBV3-2; d_gene: TRBD2; j_gene: TRBJ2-5; abundance: .; CDR3aa: CASSRLILAGAGETQYF; CDR3nt: TGTGCCAGCAGCCGCCTAATTCTAGCGGGGGCAGGAGAGACCCAGTACTTC
v_gene: TRBV6-5; d_gene: .; j_gene: TRBJ2-5; abundance: .; CDR3aa: CASSYSTRGKETQYF; CDR3nt: TGTGCCAGCAGTTACTCGACGCGGGGCAAAGAGACCCAGTACTTC
v_gene: TRBV5-1; d_gene: .; j_gene: TRBJ1-1; abundance: .; CDR3aa: CASSRQAANTEAFF; CDR3nt: TGCGCCAGCAGTCGACAGGCTGCGAACACTGAAGCTTTCTTT
v_gene: TRBV19; d_gene: .; j_gene: TRBJ1-2; abundance: .; CDR3aa: CASKGRPTNYGYTF; CDR3nt: TGTGCCAGTAAAGGGAGGCCAACGAACTATGGCTACACCTTC
v_gene: TRBV6-1; d_gene: .; j_gene: TRBJ1-6; abundance: .; CDR3aa: CASSEYPTENSPLHF; CDR3nt: TGTGCCAGCAGTGAATACCCGACGGAGAATTCACCCCTCCACTTT
v_gene: TRBV19; d_gene: .; j_gene: TRBJ1-2; abundance: .; CDR3aa: CASSIFGDFNYGYTF; CDR3nt: TGTGCCAGTAGTATTTTTGGAGATTTTAACTATGGCTACACCTTC
v_gene: TRBV13; d_gene: .; j_gene: TRBJ1-6; abundance: once; CDR3aa: CASSLRDSPLHF; CDR3nt: TGTGCCAGCAGCTTACGCGATTCACCCCTCCACTTT
v_gene: TRBV24-1; d_gene: .; j_gene: TRBJ1-5; abundance: once; CDR3aa: CATSAVGGNNQPQHF; CDR3nt: TGTGCCACCAGTGCCGTAGGAGGGAACAATCAGCCCCAGCATTTT
v_gene: TRBV19; d_gene: .; j_gene: TRBJ1-4; abundance: once; CDR3aa: CASRTVATNEKLFF; CDR3nt: TGTGCCAGTAGAACAGTTGCAACTAATGAAAAACTGTTTTTT
v_gene: TRBV6-5; d_gene: TRBD1; j_gene: TRBJ1-2; abundance: .; CDR3aa: CASRGRGSLDYGYTF; CDR3nt: TGTGCCAGCAGGGGCAGGGGGTCCTTGGACTATGGCTACACCTTC
v_gene: TRBV2; d_gene: TRBD1; j_gene: TRBJ1-6; abundance: .; CDR3aa: CASSGPGQGNRGVGSPLHF; CDR3nt: TGTGCCAGCAGTGGTCCGGGACAGGGGAATCGGGGAGTTGGTTCACCCCTCCACTTT
v_gene: TRBV20-1; d_gene: .; j_gene: TRBJ2-1; abundance: .; CDR3aa: CSASYTGSSYNEQFF; CDR3nt: TGCAGTGCTAGTTATACGGGGAGCTCCTACAATGAGCAGTTCTTC
v_gene: TRBV5-1; d_gene: .; j_gene: TRBJ1-6; abundance: .; CDR3aa: CASSRSGRAASPLHF; CDR3nt: TGCGCCAGCAGCCGATCCGGCAGGGCCGCTTCACCCCTCCACTTT
v_gene: TRBV5-1; d_gene: TRBD1; j_gene: TRBJ2-5; abundance: .; CDR3aa: CASSRTGGETQYF; CDR3nt: TGCGCCAGCAGCAGGACAGGGGGAGAGACCCAGTACTTC
v_gene: TRBV18; d_gene: .; j_gene: TRBJ1-1; abundance: .; CDR3aa: CASLWTENTEAFF; CDR3nt: TGTGCCAGCTTATGGACAGAGAACACTGAAGCTTTCTTT
v_gene: TRBV2; d_gene: .; j_gene: TRBJ1-2; abundance: .; CDR3aa: CASKALPGYGYTF; CDR3nt: TGTGCCAGCAAGGCGCTCCCGGGCTATGGCTACACCTTC
v_gene: TRBV7-9; d_gene: .; j_gene: TRBJ1-1; abundance: .; CDR3aa: CASSGRANTEAFF; CDR3nt: TGTGCCAGCAGCGGCAGGGCGAACACTGAAGCTTTCTTT
v_gene: TRBV29-1; d_gene: TRBD1; j_gene: TRBJ2-7; abundance: .; CDR3aa: CSVDNPGQGAYEQYF; CDR3nt: TGCAGCGTAGACAATCCGGGACAGGGGGCTTACGAGCAGTACTTC
v_gene: TRBV7-8; d_gene: TRBD2; j_gene: TRBJ2-1; abundance: .; CDR3aa: CASSPPGTSGYNEQFF; CDR3nt: TGTGCCAGCAGCCCCCCCGGGACTAGCGGTTACAATGAGCAGTTCTTC
v_gene: TRBV5-1; d_gene: TRBD1; j_gene: TRBJ1-2; abundance: .; CDR3aa: CASSVRDRGRYGYTF; CDR3nt: TGCGCCAGCAGCGTCAGGGACAGGGGGCGATATGGCTACACCTTC